The clone carrying this T cell receptor beta chain was seen only a few times. Its antigen is currently unknown. V lost 7 bases to trimming and J lost 2 bases, with 4 bases between them. This CDR3 has 11 amino acids. This sample was included in a study of CD8 T cells in ankylosing spondylitis. Using its own MiXCR run on the 5' RACE reads, TCRdb lists one record per CDR3 protein. This sample has 200,000 to 300,000 distinct CDR3 sequences, with about 24% found just once. Overall study results and limits: Reactive arthritis synovial fluid and blood were previously reported to contain some motif variants. Seemingly characteristic of ankylosing spondylitis blood was a TCR beta motif consisting of about 8 highly homologous variants. CD8+ cells made up the disease-linked clones, which were relatively rare in peripheral blood.

This TCR derives from a male donor with ankylosing spondylitis or in good health (not recorded which). Input material: blood, either unsorted or a sorted T cell fraction (not recorded which). This chain links TRBV12-3 or TRBV12-4 with TRBJ2-3; D call uncertain. This CDR3 reads CASTYTDTQYF. The DNA for the CDR3 is TGTGCCAGCACTTACACAGATACGCAGTATTTT.